The next 5 T cell receptor beta chains were all read from a single sample in a study of blood T cells in healthy people across ages (dated by TCRdb to between 2014 and 2017). Library method: 5' RACE. The run used an Illumina HiSeq 2500. A second roughly 6 to 11 cycle PCR used a sample-barcoded 5' primer and a J-beta primer mix. Through fastp at Q25 and MiXCR, TCRdb rebuilt clones from the public reads, retaining in-frame beta chains. Here each entry gathers all rows of one CDR3 protein and keeps the most common genes and DNA. The sample data list about 1.7 million distinct CDR3 sequences, and roughly 27% of these were observed just once. The ten largest make up about 8% of the sample. The sequenced sample was blood. The receptors were sampled from a woman in her 30s in good health.

This clonotype was seen a few times. In DNA form, the CDR3 reads TGCGCCAGCAGTCCTGCGGGGGGCCCCGAGGATGAGCAGTTCTTC. Its protein product is CASSPAGGPEDEQFF. The chain couples TRBV5-1 to TRBJ2-1; 8 bases line up with TRBD2. CDR1 is SGHRS and CDR2 is YFSETQ in the germline V gene. There are 15 residues in the CDR3. J lost 8 bases, V lost 5 bases, and 12 bases had no gene match.

V is TRBV20-1 and J is TRBJ2-3, with D perhaps matching TRBD2 (6 bases). The CDR3 loop spans 15 amino acids. V was shortened by 6 bases and J by 2 bases, with 18 bases between the two germline ends. Germline V gene sequence: CDR1 DFQATT, CDR2 SNEGSKA (reference sequence). CDR3 in amino acids: CSAPLGGIYTDTQYF. CDR3 sequence (DNA): TGCAGTGCCCCTCTCGGCGGGATCTACACAGATACGCAGTATTTT.

The chain recombines TRBV5-1 with TRBJ2-1, with D unresolved. V lost 0 bases, J lost 6 bases, and 10 bases lay in between. The CDR3 runs to 14 residues. The germline V gene encodes CDR1 SGHRS and CDR2 YFSETQ. The CDR3 loop is CASSLGDSINEQFF. The DNA for the CDR3 is TGCGCCAGCAGCTTGGGTGATAGTATCAATGAGCAGTTCTTC. Full variable domain (remainder filled in from reference TRBV5-1 and TRBJ2-1): KAGVTQTPRYLIKTRGQQVTLSCSPISGHRSVSWYQQTPGQGLQFLFEYFSETQRNKGNFPGRFSGRQFSNSRSEMNVSTLELGDSALYLCASSLGDSINEQFFGPGTRLTVL.

Many counts were recorded for this clonotype. V is TRBV5-1 and J is TRBJ2-1; TRBD1 matches 7 bases. After removal of 4 bases from V and 9 bases from J, the junction contained 10 bases not matched to a gene. The germline V gene encodes CDR1 SGHRS and CDR2 YFSETQ. The CDR3 length is 14 residues. The CDR3 here is CASSLQTTGVEQFF. The DNA for the CDR3 is TGCGCCAGCAGCCTTCAAACCACAGGGGTTGAGCAGTTCTTC.

The chain combines TRBV5-1 with TRBJ2-3; maybe TRBD1 (5 bases). Germline V CDR1 and CDR2: SGHRS, YFSETQ. The CDR3 has 16 amino acids. The V end lost 4 bases, the J end lost 2 bases, and 17 bases lay between the germline ends. CDR3 in amino acids: CASSPPAGSATDTQYF. The CDR3 coding sequence is TGCGCCAGCAGCCCTCCGGCAGGGTCGGCCACAGATACGCAGTATTTT.